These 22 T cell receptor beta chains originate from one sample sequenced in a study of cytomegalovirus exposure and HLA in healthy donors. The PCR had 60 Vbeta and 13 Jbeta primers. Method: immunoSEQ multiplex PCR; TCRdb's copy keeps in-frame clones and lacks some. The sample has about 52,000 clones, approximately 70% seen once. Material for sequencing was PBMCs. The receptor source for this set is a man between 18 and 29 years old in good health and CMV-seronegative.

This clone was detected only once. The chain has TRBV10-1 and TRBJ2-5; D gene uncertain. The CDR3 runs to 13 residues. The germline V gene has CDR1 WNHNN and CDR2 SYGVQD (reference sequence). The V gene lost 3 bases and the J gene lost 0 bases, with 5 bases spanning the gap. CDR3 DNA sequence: TGCGCCAGCAGTGACAGGTACCAAGAGACCCAGTACTTC. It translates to CASSDRYQETQYF.

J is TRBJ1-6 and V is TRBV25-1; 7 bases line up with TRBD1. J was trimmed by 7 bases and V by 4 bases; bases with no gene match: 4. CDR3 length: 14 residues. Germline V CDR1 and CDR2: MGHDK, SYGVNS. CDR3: CASSGQGLNSPLHF. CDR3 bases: TGTGCCAGCAGTGGACAGGGTCTCAATTCACCCCTCCACTTT.

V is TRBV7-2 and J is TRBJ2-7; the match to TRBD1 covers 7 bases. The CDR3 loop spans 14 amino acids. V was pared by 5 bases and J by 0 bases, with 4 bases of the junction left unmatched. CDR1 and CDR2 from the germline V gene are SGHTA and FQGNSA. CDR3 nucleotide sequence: TGTGCCAGCAGCCCGACAGGGAACTCCTACGAGCAGTACTTC. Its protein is CASSPTGNSYEQYF.

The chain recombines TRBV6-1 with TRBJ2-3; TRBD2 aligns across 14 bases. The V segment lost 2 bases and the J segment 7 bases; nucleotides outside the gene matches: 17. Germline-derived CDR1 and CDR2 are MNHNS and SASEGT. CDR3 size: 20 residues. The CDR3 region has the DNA TGTGCCAGCAGTGAAAGGGGACAGGGGGGGGGACTAGCGGGAGCGCATACGCAGTATTTT. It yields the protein CASSERGQGGGLAGAHTQYF.

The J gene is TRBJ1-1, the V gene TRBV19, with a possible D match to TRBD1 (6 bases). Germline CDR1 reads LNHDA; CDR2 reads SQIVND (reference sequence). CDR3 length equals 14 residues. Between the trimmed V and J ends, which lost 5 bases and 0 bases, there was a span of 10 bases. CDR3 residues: CASSLGTMNTEAFF. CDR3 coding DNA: TGTGCCAGTAGTTTGGGGACAATGAACACTGAAGCTTTCTTT.

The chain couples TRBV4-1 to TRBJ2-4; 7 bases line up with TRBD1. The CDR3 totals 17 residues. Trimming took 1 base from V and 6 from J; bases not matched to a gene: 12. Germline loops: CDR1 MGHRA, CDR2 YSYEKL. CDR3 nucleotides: TGCGCCAGCAGCCAAGGGGGAGCCCGGGACAGACGAAACATTCAGTACTTC. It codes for CASSQGGARDRRNIQYF.

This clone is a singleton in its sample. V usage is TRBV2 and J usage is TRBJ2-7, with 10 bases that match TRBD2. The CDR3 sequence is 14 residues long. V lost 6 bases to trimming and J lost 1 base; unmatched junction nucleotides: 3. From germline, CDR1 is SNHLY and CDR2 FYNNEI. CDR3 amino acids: CASSGLAASYEQYF. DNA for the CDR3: TGTGCCAGCAGCGGACTAGCGGCTTCCTACGAGCAGTACTTC. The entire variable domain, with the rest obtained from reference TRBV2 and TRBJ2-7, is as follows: EPEVTQTPSHQVTQMGQEVILRCVPISNHLYFYWYRQILGQKVEFLVSFYNNEISEKSEIFDDQFSVERPDGSNFTLKIRSTKLEDSAMYFCASSGLAASYEQYFGPGTRLTVT.

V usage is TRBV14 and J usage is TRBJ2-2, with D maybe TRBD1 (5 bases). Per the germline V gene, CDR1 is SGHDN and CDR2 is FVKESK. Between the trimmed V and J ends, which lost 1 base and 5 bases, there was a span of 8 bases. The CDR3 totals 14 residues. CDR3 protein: CASSQAGLTGELFF. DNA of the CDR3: TGTGCCAGCAGCCAAGCAGGGCTTACCGGGGAGCTGTTTTTT. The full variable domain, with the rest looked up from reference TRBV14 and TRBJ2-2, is EAGVTQFPSHSVIEKGQTVTLRCDPISGHDNLYWYRRVMGKEIKFLLHFVKESKQDESGMPNNRFLAERTGGTYSTLKVQPAELEDSGVYFCASSQAGLTGELFFGEGSRLTVL.

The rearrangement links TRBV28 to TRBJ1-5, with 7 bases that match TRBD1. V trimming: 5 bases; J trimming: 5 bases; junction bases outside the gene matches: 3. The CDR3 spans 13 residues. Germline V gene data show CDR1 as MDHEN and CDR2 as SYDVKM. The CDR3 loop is CASSEQGYQPQHF. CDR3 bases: TGTGCCAGCAGTGAACAGGGGTATCAGCCCCAGCATTTT.

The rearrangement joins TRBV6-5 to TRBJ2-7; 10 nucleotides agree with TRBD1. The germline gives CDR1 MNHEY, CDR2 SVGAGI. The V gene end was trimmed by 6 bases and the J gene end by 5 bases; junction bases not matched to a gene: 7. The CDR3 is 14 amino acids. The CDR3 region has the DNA TGTGCCAGCAGGACCGGGACAGGGGTCCACGAGCAGTACTTC. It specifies CASRTGTGVHEQYF.

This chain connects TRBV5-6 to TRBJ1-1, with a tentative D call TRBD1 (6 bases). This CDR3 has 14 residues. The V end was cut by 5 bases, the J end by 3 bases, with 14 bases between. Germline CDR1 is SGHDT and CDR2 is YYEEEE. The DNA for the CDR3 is TGTGCCAGCAGGGGGACAAGGTGGTACACTGAAGCTTTCTTT. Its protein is CASRGTRWYTEAFF. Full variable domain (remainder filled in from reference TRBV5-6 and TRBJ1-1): DAGVTQSPTHLIKTRGQQVTLRCSPKSGHDTVSWYQQALGQGPQFIFQYYEEEERQRGNFPDRFSGHQFPNYSSELNVNALLLGDSALYLCASRGTRWYTEAFFGQGTRLTVV.

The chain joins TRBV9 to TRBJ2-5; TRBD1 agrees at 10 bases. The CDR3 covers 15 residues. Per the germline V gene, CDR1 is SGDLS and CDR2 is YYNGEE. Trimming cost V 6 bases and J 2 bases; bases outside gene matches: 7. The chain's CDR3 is CASNGQGDLQETQYF. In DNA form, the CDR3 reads TGTGCCAGCAACGGACAGGGGGACTTACAAGAGACCCAGTACTTC.

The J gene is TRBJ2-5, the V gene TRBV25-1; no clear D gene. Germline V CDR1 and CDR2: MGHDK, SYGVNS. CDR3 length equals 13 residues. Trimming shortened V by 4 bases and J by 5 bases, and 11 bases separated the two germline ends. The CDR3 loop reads CASSVSPQETQYF. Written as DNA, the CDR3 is TGTGCCAGCAGTGTTTCGCCCCAGGAGACCCAGTACTTC. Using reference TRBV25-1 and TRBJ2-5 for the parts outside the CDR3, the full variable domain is EADIYQTPRYLVIGTGKKITLECSQTMGHDKMYWYQQDPGMELHLIHYSYGVNSTEKGDLSSESTVSRIRTEHFPLTLESARPSHTSQYLCASSVSPQETQYFGPGTRLLVL.

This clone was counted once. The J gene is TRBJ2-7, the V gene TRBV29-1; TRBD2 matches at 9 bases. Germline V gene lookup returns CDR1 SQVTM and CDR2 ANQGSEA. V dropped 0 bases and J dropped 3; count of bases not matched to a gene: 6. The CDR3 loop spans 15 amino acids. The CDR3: CSVEDWREGLYEQYF. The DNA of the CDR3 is TGCAGCGTTGAAGATTGGCGGGAGGGCCTCTACGAGCAGTACTTC.

The CDR3 DNA sequence: TGTGCCAGCAGACCCCTTGGACAGCGAAATCAGCCCCAGCATTTT. Residues: CASRPLGQRNQPQHF. J is TRBJ1-5 and V is TRBV6-5, with D tentatively TRBD1 (6 bases). Germline CDR1 MNHEY, CDR2 SVGAGI. The CDR3 has 15 residues. The V end was cut by 6 bases, the J end by 4 bases, with 16 bases between.

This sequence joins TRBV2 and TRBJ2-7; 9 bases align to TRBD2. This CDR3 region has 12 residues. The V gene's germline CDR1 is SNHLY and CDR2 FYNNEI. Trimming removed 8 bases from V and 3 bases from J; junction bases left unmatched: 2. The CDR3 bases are TGTGCCAGCTGGACTAGCGACTACGAGCAGTACTTC. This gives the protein CASWTSDYEQYF.

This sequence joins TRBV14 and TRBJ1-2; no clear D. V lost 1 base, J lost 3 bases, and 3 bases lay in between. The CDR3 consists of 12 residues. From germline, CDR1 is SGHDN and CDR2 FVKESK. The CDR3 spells CASSQGHYGYTF. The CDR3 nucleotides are TGTGCCAGCAGCCAAGGGCACTATGGCTACACCTTC.

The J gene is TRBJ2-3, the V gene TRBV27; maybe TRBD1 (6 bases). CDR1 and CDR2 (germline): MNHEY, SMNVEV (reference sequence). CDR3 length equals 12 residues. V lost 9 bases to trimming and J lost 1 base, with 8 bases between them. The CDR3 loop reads CASAGGTDTQYF. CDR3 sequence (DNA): TGTGCCAGTGCAGGGGGCACAGATACGCAGTATTTT.

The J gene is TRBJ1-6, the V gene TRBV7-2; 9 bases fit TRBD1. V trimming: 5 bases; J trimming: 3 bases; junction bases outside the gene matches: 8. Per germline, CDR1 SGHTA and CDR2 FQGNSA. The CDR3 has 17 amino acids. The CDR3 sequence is CASSAKPGQGYNSPLHF. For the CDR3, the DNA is TGTGCCAGCAGCGCAAAACCGGGACAGGGCTATAATTCACCCCTCCACTTT.

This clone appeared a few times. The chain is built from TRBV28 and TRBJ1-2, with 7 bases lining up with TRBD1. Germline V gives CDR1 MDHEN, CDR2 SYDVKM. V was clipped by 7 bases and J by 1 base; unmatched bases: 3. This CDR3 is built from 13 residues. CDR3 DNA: TGTGCCAGCAAAAACAGGGGTAACTATGGCTACACCTTC. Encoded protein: CASKNRGNYGYTF.

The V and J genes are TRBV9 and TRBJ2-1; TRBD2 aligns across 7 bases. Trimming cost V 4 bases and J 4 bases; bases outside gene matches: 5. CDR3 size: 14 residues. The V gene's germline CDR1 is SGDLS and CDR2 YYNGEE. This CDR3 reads CASSTSGTYNEQFF. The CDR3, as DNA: TGTGCCAGCAGCACGAGCGGGACTTACAATGAGCAGTTCTTC.

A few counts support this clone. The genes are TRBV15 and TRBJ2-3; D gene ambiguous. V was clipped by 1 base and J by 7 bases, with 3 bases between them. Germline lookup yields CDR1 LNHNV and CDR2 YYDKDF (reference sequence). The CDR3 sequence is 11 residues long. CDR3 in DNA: TGTGCCACCAGCAGAGCCAATACGCAGTATTTT. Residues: CATSRANTQYF.